The sequence of this TCR beta chain was determined in a study of shared clonotypes between healthy human individuals. Per germline, CDR1 SGHRS and CDR2 YFSETQ. Unmatched junction bases numbered 7, after V lost 0 bases and J lost 10 bases. The CDR3 extends over 15 amino acids. Here immunoSEQ multiplex PCR was the method, and the copy in TCRdb shows in-frame clones only, minus some. The repertoire includes some 2,500,000 clones, about nine tenths of them detected once, and approximately 0.41% sits in the top ten. Sequences were obtained from naive CD4+ T cells from PBMCs. Subset reported: CD45RA+ positively selected. V and J are TRBV5-1 and TRBJ2-1; 10 positions agree with TRBD2. The sequence derives from a man in his late teens or twenties in good health. Some clones in this sample may be carry-over from other donors' samples. The CDR3, as DNA: TGCGCCAGCAGCTTGGCAAGCGGGAGGGCCGAAGAGCAGTTCTTC. Amino acid sequence: CASSLASGRAEEQFF.